Listed here is a single TCR beta chain. No antigen is known for it. No base quality values were provided; no much bigger clone lies one nucleotide off. TCR beta CDR3 regions were sequenced at survey depth on the immunoSEQ platform. The QIAamp DNA micro kit was used to extract genomic DNA from every cultured and uncultured CD8+ T cell population. The original methods were these. Samples with fewer than 5,000 productive reads were excluded, which removed about 7% of the roughly 80 HIV peptide-stimulated cultures. Sequences were trimmed to CDR3 by a MANAFEST web app, and nonproductive sequences, CDR3s under 5 amino acids, and sequences not starting with C or ending with F/W were removed. Antigen-specific clonotypes had to expand in at least 2 of 3 replicates versus no-peptide control at FDR 0.01, only within one epitope family. Specific clonotypes also needed at least fivefold higher frequency than in wells stimulated with peptides from other epitope families. Drawn from immuneACCESS, this table holds only the in-frame rearrangements with V and J called that TCRdb kept. Clones are partly lost; checked studies trace under half to an unresolved V gene and leave the rest unexplained. V and J calls and clone size are given by that table; D and trimming were obtained from the DNA. The sample profile shows about 3,100 clones; around 63% of them were found once. The top ten clones comprise 35% to 45% of the sample.

The data originate from a study of CD8 T cell repertoires and HIV-1 epitope variants (dated by TCRdb to 2018 to 2021). About the study as a whole: T cells were stimulated in separate culture wells with each of twenty-five peptides representing autologous and known Gag and Nef epitope variants. An aliquot of 1M T cells was set aside as an uncultured baseline condition, separate from the 65 to 95 T cell cultures. A CMV, EBV and flu peptide pool, the Ebola AY9 epitope as negative control, and a no-peptide well were included as control conditions. A total of 80 or so T cell cultures were run, with each culture condition performed in triplicate except for one peptide, which was performed in duplicate. The epitopes tested were three Gag epitope families plus Nef HW9 and YT9. Using the EasySep Human T Cell Enrichment Kit, T cells were enriched and then co-cultured with an equal number of autologous T cell-negative cells acting as antigen-presenting cells. The cultures were grown for about ten days in IMDM with gentamicin, and half of the media was changed on days 3 and 7 with IL-2, IL-7 and IL-15 added.

The EasySep Human CD8+ T Cell Enrichment Kit was used on day 10 to isolate CD8+ T cells from every culture. From cysteine to phenylalanine, the CDR3 is 19 amino acids long. Left in the record is the CDR3 DNA by itself, 57 bases read in frame from the first base. Trimming removed 5 bases from V and 1 base from J; the gene matches leave 17 bases unexplained. According to the germline V gene (reference sequence), CDR1 reads LNHDA and CDR2 reads SQIVND. Overall study outcomes, separate from this receptor: Roughly 9 antigen-specific TCR beta clonotypes were identified, and six of them appeared cross-reactive for autologous or known escape epitope variants. A few clonotypes recognized the Nef KF9 family and one clonotype recognized the HW9 family, while no responses to the TAALDMSHF plasma variant were seen. The assay identified only TCR beta chains and indicated proliferation to antigen, not T cell function or cytokine profile.

This receptor chain uses TRBV19 and TRBJ2-7, with 10 central nucleotides matching TRBD2. This receptor was taken from a male donor with HIV. The sample taken for sequencing was cultured CD8+ T cells derived from PBMCs. CDR3 sequence: CASSPPSGGHLFNSYEQYF. The nucleotide sequence is TGTGCCAGTAGTCCTCCTAGCGGGGGCCATCTCTTTAATTCCTACGAGCAGTACTTC.